The 10 T cell receptor beta chains in this list originate from one sample, sequenced in a study of T cell repertoires in cytomegalovirus infection. TCRdb itself ran the reads through MiXCR, one entry per CDR3 protein. Here the sample spans fewer than 700,000 distinct CDR3 sequences, approximately 24% being singletons. The specimen was CD8+ T cells from PBMCs. Receptor source: a human donor in good health (CMV status not recorded). Some clones in this sample may be carry-over from other donors' samples.

The J gene is TRBJ2-3, the V gene TRBV20-1; unclear D gene. The CDR3 runs 13 residues. Between the trimmed V and J ends, which lost 5 bases and 0 bases, there was a span of 9 bases. Per the germline V gene, CDR1 is DFQATT and CDR2 is SNEGSKA (reference sequence). CDR3 bases: TGCAGTGCTCCCCTTGAAAGCACAGATACGCAGTATTTT. This sequence encodes CSAPLESTDTQYF.

As concerns this clonotype: Its ends do not fully match the called genes, so a read error is possible. The chain is built from TRBV19 and TRBJ2-1; 7 bases fit TRBD1. The germline V gene has CDR1 LNHDA and CDR2 SQIVND (reference sequence). The CDR3 is made up of 13 amino acids. The CDR3 loop reads CASSDRDENELFF. The DNA of the CDR3 is TGTGCCAGTAGCGACAGGGACGAAAATGAGCTGTTCTTC.

Ten or more counts support this clonotype. The CDR3 region is CASSPSSAQPQHF. In DNA form, the CDR3 reads TGTGCCAGCAGCCCCTCTAGTGCGCAGCCCCAGCATTTT. This rearrangement joins TRBV7-9 to TRBJ1-5; D is ambiguous. Trimming took off 5 bases at V and 7 bases at J, with 12 bases between the two ends. The CDR3 loop spans 13 amino acids. Germline V gives CDR1 SEHNR, CDR2 FQNEAQ (reference sequence).

This clonotype was observed a few times. The chain couples TRBV20-1 to TRBJ1-2; 11 nucleotides match TRBD1. The V gene's germline CDR1 is DFQATT and CDR2 SNEGSKA (reference sequence). The length of the CDR3 is 16 residues. Trimming took 6 bases from V and 8 from J; bases not matched to a gene: 17. Here the CDR3 reads CSAPHGQGALTRGYTF. Written as DNA, the CDR3 is TGCAGTGCCCCTCACGGACAGGGGGCCTTAACGCGGGGCTACACCTTC.

This clonotype was observed many times. This chain uses TRBV7-8 with TRBJ2-3; 9 bases fit TRBD2. The J segment lost 4 bases and the V segment lost 1 base, leaving 6 bases of the junction unmatched. CDR3 length equals 16 residues. Germline V gene lookup returns CDR1 SGHVS and CDR2 FQNEAQ. The CDR3 region has the DNA TGTGCCAGCAGCTTAGGAACTAGCGGGTTGTCAGATACGCAGTATTTT. Its translation: CASSLGTSGLSDTQYF.

This clonotype has more than one count but fewer than ten. The chain has TRBV11-3 and TRBJ2-1; D is possibly TRBD1 or TRBD2 (5 bases each). CDR1 SGHNT and CDR2 YENEEA come from the germline V gene. The CDR3 has 15 residues. Trimming shortened V by 2 bases and J by 5 bases, and 13 bases separated the two germline ends. The CDR3: CASSLRGDSDNEQFF. In nucleotides, the CDR3 is TGTGCCAGCAGCTTACGGGGAGACAGTGACAATGAGCAGTTCTTC.

This clonotype has more than one count but fewer than ten. The V call is TRBV20-1, the J call TRBJ1-4; D is unresolved. The CDR3 is 14 amino acids. The germline CDR1 and CDR2 sequences are DFQATT and SNEGSKA (reference sequence). With 0 bases removed from V and 5 bases from J, the gap between germline ends came to 10 bases. The CDR3 spells CSARDRPLNEKLFF. CDR3 bases: TGCAGTGCTAGAGATCGGCCACTAAATGAAAAACTGTTTTTT.

The CDR3 DNA is TGTGCCAGCAGTCCCAGGGCCTGGGACAATGAGCAGTTCTTC. Its translation: CASSPRAWDNEQFF. The gene calls are TRBV28 and TRBJ2-1; possible D gene TRBD1, 5 bases. Trimming took 5 bases from V and 5 from J, leaving 13 bases between them. The CDR3 is 14 amino acids. The germline gives CDR1 MDHEN, CDR2 SYDVKM. Full variable domain (outside the CDR3, taken from reference TRBV28 and TRBJ2-1): DVKVTQSSRYLVKRTGEKVFLECVQDMDHENMFWYRQDPGLGLRLIYFSYDVKMKEKGDIPEGYSVSREKKERFSLILESASTNQTSMYLCASSPRAWDNEQFFGPGTRLTVL.

This chain joins TRBV5-6 and TRBJ2-5; 8 bases map to TRBD1. The V gene's germline CDR1 is SGHDT and CDR2 YYEEEE. The junction had 10 bases not matched to a gene; V was cut back by 4 bases and J by 5 bases. The CDR3 sequence is 15 residues long. The CDR3 nucleotides read TGTGCCAGCAGCACACTGACAGGGGCGGGCGAGACCCAGTACTTC. Its protein is CASSTLTGAGETQYF.

This clonotype was detected only a few times. The CDR3 nucleotides read TGCAGTGCCTCAAGGACAGGGGGTAGGCGCGAGCAGTACTTC. Protein sequence: CSASRTGGRREQYF. This chain links TRBV20-1 with TRBJ2-7, with 10 bases fitting TRBD1. V gave up 6 bases and J gave up 6 bases; unmatched junction bases: 11. Per the germline V gene, CDR1 is DFQATT and CDR2 is SNEGSKA (reference sequence). CDR3 size: 14 residues.